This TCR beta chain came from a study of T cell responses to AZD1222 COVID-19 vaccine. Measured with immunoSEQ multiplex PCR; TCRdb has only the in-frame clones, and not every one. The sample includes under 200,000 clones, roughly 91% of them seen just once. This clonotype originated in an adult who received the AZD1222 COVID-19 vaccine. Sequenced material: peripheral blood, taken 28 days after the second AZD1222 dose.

CDR3 amino acids: CASRPGRWDGEQFF. DNA for the CDR3: TGTGCCAGCCGGCCGGGGAGGTGGGATGGTGAGCAGTTCTTC. The chain recombines TRBV27 with TRBJ2-1, with a tentative D call TRBD2 (6 bases). Germline values: CDR1 MNHEY, CDR2 SMNVEV (reference sequence). V was clipped by 8 bases and J by 9 bases, with 20 bases between them. The CDR3 is 14 amino acids.